This T cell receptor (beta chain) comes out of a study of T-cell memory formation after mild COVID-19. Overall study results and limits: Of the contracting clones, CD4+ ones lay mainly in CM and EM, and CD8+ ones in EMRA. Researchers found some responding clones in pre-infection memory, a sign that cross-reactive memory joined.

In TCRdb, the 5' RACE reads were re-called with MiXCR into one record per CDR3 protein. In the table there are 110,000 or so distinct CDR3 sequences, 22% of which are singletons. Turning to this clonotype: The target antigen is unknown.

Input material: PBMCs or a T cell subset sorted from them (not recorded which). The TCR originated in a man aged 18 to 29 who had mild COVID-19 (a few samples of this study predate the infection). Cell type and time point are not known.

CDR3 amino acids: CASSHPWDSDYGYTF. The CDR3 coding sequence is TGCGCCAGCAGCCACCCGTGGGACAGTGACTATGGCTACACCTTC. The rearrangement joins TRBV4-1 to TRBJ1-2, with 7 bases identical to TRBD1. CDR1 is MGHRA and CDR2 is YSYEKL in the germline V gene. After removal of 3 bases from V and 3 bases from J, the junction contained 7 bases not matched to a gene. The CDR3 contains 15 residues.